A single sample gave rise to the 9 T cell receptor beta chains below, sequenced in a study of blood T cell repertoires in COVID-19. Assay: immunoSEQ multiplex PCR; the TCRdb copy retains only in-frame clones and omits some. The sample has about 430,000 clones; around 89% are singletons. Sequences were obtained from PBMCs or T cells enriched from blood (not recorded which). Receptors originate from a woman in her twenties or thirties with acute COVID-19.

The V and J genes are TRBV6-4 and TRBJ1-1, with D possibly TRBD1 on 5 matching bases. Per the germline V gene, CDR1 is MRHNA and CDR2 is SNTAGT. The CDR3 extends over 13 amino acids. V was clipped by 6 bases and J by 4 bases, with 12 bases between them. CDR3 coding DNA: TGTGCCAGCAGAGATACAGGAACCACTGAAGCTTTCTTT. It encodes CASRDTGTTEAFF.

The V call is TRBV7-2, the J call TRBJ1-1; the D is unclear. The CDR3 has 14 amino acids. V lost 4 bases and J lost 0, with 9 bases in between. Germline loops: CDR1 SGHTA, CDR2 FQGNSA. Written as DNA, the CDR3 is TGTGCCAGCAGCTCCTGGTCGGTGAACACTGAAGCTTTCTTT. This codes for CASSSWSVNTEAFF.

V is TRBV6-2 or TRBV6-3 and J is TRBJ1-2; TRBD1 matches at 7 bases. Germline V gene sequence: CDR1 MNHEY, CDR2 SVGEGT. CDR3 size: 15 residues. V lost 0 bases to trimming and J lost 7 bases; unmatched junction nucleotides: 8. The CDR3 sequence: CASSYSPGGPSGYTF. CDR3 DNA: TGTGCCAGCAGTTACTCGCCAGGGGGGCCATCTGGCTACACCTTC.

CDR3 coding DNA: TGTGCCAGCAGTGTTACCCGGGACAGGGGGCGAGCAAAACTGTTTTTT. Its protein is CASSVTRDRGRAKLFF. The rearrangement joins TRBV28 to TRBJ1-4; 12 bases are shared with TRBD1. This CDR3 has 16 amino acids. Germline values: CDR1 MDHEN, CDR2 SYDVKM. The trim removed 5 bases at V and 10 bases at J, leaving 11 bases unmatched.

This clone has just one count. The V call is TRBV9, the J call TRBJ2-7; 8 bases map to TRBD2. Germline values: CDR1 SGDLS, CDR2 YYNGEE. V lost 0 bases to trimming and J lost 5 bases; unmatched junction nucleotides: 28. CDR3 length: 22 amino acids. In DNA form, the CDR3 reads TGTGCCAGCAGCGTAGTGTCGGCGGGGGGCTACCCCTTGTCTTTTCCGTCGGACGAGCAGTACTTC. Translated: CASSVVSAGGYPLSFPSDEQYF.

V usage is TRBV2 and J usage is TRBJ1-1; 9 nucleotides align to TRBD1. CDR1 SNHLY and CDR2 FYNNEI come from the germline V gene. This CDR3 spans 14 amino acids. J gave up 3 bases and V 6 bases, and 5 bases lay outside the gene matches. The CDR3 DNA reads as TGTGCCAGCAGCGGGGACAGGGAGGACACTGAAGCTTTCTTT. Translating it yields CASSGDREDTEAFF. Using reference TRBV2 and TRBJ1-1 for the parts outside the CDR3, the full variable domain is EPEVTQTPSHQVTQMGQEVILRCVPISNHLYFYWYRQILGQKVEFLVSFYNNEISEKSEIFDDQFSVERPDGSNFTLKIRSTKLEDSAMYFCASSGDREDTEAFFGQGTRLTVV.

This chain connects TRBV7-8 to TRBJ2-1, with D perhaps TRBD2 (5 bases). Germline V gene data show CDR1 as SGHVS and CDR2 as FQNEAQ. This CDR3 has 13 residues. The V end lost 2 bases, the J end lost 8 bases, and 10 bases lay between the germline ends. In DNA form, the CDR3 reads TGTGCCAGCAGCTTATCTCGAGCGGATGAGCAGTTCTTC. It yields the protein CASSLSRADEQFF.

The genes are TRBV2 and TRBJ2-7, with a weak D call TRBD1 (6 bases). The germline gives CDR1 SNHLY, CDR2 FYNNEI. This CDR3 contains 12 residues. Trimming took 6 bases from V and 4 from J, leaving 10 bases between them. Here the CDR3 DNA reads TGTGCCAGCAGCGGACAGCAATACGAGCAGTACTTC. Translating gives CASSGQQYEQYF.

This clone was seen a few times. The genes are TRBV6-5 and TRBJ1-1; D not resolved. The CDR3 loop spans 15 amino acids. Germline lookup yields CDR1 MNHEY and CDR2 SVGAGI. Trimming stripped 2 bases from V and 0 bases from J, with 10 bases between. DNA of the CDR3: TGTGCCAGCAGTTACCTGAATACATTGAACACTGAAGCTTTCTTT. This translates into CASSYLNTLNTEAFF.